This T cell receptor beta chain is from a study of siplizumab effects on memory and regulatory T cells. Turning to the study itself: Mixed lymphocyte reactions were paired, with siplizumab at 0.8 to 1 ug/mL or without drug. Study outcomes and limitations: The study found that siplizumab significantly reduced alloreactive sequences traceable to unstimulated CD4+ memory cells. Confirmation that proliferating Tregs from siplizumab cultures had suppressive function was not obtained.

Germline CDR1 is LNHDA and CDR2 is SQIVND (reference sequence). The V gene end was trimmed by 3 bases and the J gene end by 8 bases; junction bases not matched to a gene: 7. This CDR3 region has 15 residues. Roughly 10^5 TCR templates underwent assay in each sample. Measured with immunoSEQ multiplex PCR; TCRdb has only the in-frame clones, and not every one. The table records about 18,000 clones, 35% to 60% of them present only once. Comments on this clone: Its target is not known. The conserved phenylalanine or tryptophan normally closing the CDR3 is absent here, so this likely arose from a read error.

It was at 37°C and for 6 days that the mixed lymphocyte reaction cells were cocultured. The chain employs TRBV19 and TRBJ1-6; 7 bases agree with TRBD1. Material: CFSE-low (dividing) CD4+ T cells sorted from an allogeneic mixed lymphocyte reaction. The TCR originated in a human donor in good health; the cells came from an allogeneic mixed lymphocyte reaction. In DNA, the CDR3 is TGTGCCAGTAGTATTATTGACAGGGATGATTCACCCCTCCACCTT. Amino acid sequence: CASSIIDRDDSPLHL.